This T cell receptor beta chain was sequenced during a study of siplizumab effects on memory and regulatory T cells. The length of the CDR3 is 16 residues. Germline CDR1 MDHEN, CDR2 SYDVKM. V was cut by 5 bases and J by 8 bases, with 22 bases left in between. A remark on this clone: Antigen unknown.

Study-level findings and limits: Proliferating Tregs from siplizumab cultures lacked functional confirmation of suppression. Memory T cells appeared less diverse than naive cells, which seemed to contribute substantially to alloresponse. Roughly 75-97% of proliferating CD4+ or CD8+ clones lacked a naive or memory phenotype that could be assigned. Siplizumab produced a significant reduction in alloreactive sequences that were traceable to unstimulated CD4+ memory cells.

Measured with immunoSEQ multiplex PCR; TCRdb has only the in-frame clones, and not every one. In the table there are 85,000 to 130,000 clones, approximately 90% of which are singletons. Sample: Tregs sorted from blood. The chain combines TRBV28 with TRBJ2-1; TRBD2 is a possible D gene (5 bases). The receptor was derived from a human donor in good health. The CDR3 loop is CASSPILATFGDEQFF. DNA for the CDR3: TGTGCCAGCAGTCCCATCCTAGCTACGTTTGGTGATGAGCAGTTCTTC.